This T cell receptor beta chain is drawn from a study of blood T cell repertoires in COVID-19. In this sample, this clone turned up a few times. The table came from immunoSEQ multiplex PCR; TCRdb's copy has only in-frame clones and leaves some out. This table has tens of thousands of clones, about 90% appearing once. The sequenced sample consisted of peripheral blood. This receptor was obtained from a human donor in a cohort sampled during active COVID-19.

The chain's CDR3 is CASSEDVGGYEQYF. The CDR3 bases are TGTGCCAGCAGTGAAGATGTGGGAGGATACGAGCAGTACTTC. The chain employs TRBV2 and TRBJ2-7; possible D gene TRBD2, 6 bases. This CDR3 is built from 14 residues. The ends were cut back, 1 base at V and 4 bases at J, with 11 bases in the middle. CDR1 and CDR2 (germline): SNHLY, FYNNEI.